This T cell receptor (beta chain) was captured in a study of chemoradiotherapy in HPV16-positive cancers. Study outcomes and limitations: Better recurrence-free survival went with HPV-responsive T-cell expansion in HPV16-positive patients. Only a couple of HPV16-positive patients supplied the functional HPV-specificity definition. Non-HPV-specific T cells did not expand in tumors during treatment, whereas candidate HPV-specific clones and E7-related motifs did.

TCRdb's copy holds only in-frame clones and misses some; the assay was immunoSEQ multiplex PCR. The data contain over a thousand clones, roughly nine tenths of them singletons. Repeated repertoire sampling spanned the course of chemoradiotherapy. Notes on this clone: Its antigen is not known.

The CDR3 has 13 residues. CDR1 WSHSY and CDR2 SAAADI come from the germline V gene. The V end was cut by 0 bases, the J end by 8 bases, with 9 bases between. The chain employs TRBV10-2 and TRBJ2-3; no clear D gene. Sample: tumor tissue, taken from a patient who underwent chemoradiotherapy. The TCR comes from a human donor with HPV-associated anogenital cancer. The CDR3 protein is CASSESPTGTQYF. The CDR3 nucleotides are TGCGCCAGCAGTGAGTCCCCAACGGGTACGCAGTATTTT.